Below are 10 T cell receptor beta chains sequenced from a single sample in a study of T cell responses to AZD1222 COVID-19 vaccine. The method was immunoSEQ multiplex PCR; TCRdb's version includes in-frame clones alone and lacks a portion of them. The sample shows 95,000 to 130,000 clones, roughly 93% of them seen only once. Sequenced material: peripheral blood, taken on day 0 of AZD1222 vaccination. The receptors were gathered from an adult in good health.

By proportion, this clone is medium-sized. V is TRBV4-1 and J is TRBJ2-7; 11 bases line up with TRBD2. CDR3 size: 16 residues. V gave up 3 bases and J gave up 3 bases; unmatched junction bases: 7. Germline assignment: CDR1 MGHRA and CDR2 YSYEKL. This CDR3 reads CASSHLLAGALYEQYF. The DNA of the CDR3 is TGCGCCAGCAGCCACCTACTAGCGGGAGCTCTCTACGAGCAGTACTTC.

The CDR3 loop reads CATQTDYGYTF. CDR3 coding DNA: TGTGCCACCCAGACAGACTATGGCTACACCTTC. The chain employs TRBV28 and TRBJ1-2; a weak D match, TRBD1 (5 bases). The V gene lost 10 bases and the J gene lost 3 bases, with 9 bases spanning the gap. Per the germline V gene, CDR1 is MDHEN and CDR2 is SYDVKM. This CDR3 is 11 amino acids long.

This clone has only one observation. The rearrangement uses TRBV10-2 and TRBJ1-2; no reliable D call. Germline CDR1 WSHSY, CDR2 SAAADI. V shed 7 bases and J shed 7 bases, with 16 bases lying between them. The CDR3 consists of 13 residues. CDR3 residues: CASNPSGASGYTF. CDR3 DNA sequence: TGCGCCAGCAACCCCAGTGGCGCATCTGGCTACACCTTC.

This rearrangement joins TRBV2 to TRBJ2-7; D unclear. V lost 4 bases and J lost 2, with 15 bases in between. Germline CDR1 reads SNHLY; CDR2 reads FYNNEI. CDR3 size: 15 residues. The CDR3 here is CASSVERSPTYEQYF. DNA of the CDR3: TGTGCCAGCAGTGTAGAAAGGTCCCCGACCTACGAGCAGTACTTC.

The chain uses TRBV14 and TRBJ2-1; D remains unclear. V was cut by 4 bases and J by 3 bases, with 16 bases left in between. Germline CDR1 reads SGHDN; CDR2 reads FVKESK. This CDR3 spans 16 amino acids. CDR3 residues: CASSLRMPYFYNEQFF. As DNA, the CDR3 is TGTGCCAGCAGCCTTCGGATGCCTTACTTCTACAATGAGCAGTTCTTC.

This CDR3 reads CAWSVNYEQYF. CDR3 DNA sequence: TGTGCCTGGAGTGTCAACTACGAGCAGTACTTC. The chain uses TRBV30 and TRBJ2-7; D unresolved. Trimming left V 0 bases short and J 3 bases short, with 3 bases between. Per germline, CDR1 GTSNPN and CDR2 SVGIG (reference sequence). The CDR3 has 11 amino acids.

This CDR3 is CASSFLTGSFRADTQYF. The DNA for the CDR3 is TGTGCCAGCAGTTTTCTGACTGGTAGCTTTCGCGCAGATACGCAGTATTTT. The rearrangement links TRBV28 to TRBJ2-3; D is undetermined. Trimming pared 3 bases from V and 4 bases from J, leaving 20 bases between. The CDR3 is 17 amino acids. Per germline, CDR1 MDHEN and CDR2 SYDVKM.

The V gene is TRBV27, the J gene TRBJ1-6; D unresolved. V lost 2 bases to trimming and J lost 7 bases, with 9 bases between them. This CDR3 is 14 amino acids long. The germline V gene encodes CDR1 MNHEY and CDR2 SMNVEV (reference sequence). The CDR3 here is CASSLRVWNSPLHF. CDR3 nucleotide sequence: TGTGCCAGCAGTTTAAGGGTTTGGAATTCACCCCTCCACTTT.

The CDR3 region has the DNA TGTGCCAGCAGCCAAGAAAGGCTAGGTCCCTACGAGCAGTACTTC. Its protein is CASSQERLGPYEQYF. J is TRBJ2-7 and V is TRBV14; D is ambiguous. Germline V gene data show CDR1 as SGHDN and CDR2 as FVKESK. The germline V and J ends were trimmed by 0 bases and 2 bases, with 11 bases remaining between them. CDR3 length equals 15 residues.

The V and J genes are TRBV4-1 and TRBJ1-1, with no clear D. The CDR3 length is 12 residues. Germline CDR1 and CDR2: MGHRA and YSYEKL. The V and J ends lost 0 bases and 4 bases respectively, with 3 bases between them. The CDR3 DNA reads as TGCGCCAGCAGCCAAGATCCCACTGAAGCTTTCTTT. This gives the protein CASSQDPTEAFF.